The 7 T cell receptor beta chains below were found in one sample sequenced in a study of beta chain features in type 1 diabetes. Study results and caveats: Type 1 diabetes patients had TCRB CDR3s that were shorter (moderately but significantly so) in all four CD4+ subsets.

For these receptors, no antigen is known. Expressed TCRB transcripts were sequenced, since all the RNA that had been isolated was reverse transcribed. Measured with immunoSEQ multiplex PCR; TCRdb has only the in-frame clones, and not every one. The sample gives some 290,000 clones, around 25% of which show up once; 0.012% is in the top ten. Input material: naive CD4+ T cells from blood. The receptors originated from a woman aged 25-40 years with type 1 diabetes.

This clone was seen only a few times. In DNA form, the CDR3 reads TGTGCCAGCAGTGACAGGGATCAGCCCCAGCATTTT. Protein product: CASSDRDQPQHF. J is TRBJ1-5 and V is TRBV6-5, with 7 bases matching TRBD1. Losses at the gene ends were 5 bases for V and 5 bases for J; bases not matched to a gene: 0. The CDR3 length is 12 residues. Germline CDR1 is MNHEY and CDR2 is SVGAGI.

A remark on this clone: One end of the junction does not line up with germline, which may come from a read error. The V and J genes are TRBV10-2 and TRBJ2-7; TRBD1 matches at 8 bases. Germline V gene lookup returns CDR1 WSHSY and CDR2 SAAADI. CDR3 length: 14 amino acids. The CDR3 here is CASSESGQGSLGDF. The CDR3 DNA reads TGCGCCAGCAGTGAGTCAGGACAGGGTAGCCTTGGGGACTTC.

The CDR3 loop reads CAWSLWLTGRQRNTEAFF. CDR3 DNA: TGTGCCTGGAGTCTTTGGTTGACAGGGCGCCAGAGGAACACTGAAGCTTTCTTT. The chain uses TRBV30 and TRBJ1-1; 7 bases map to TRBD1. Trimming at V came to 2 bases and at J to 1 base, leaving 16 bases not matched to a gene. Germline lookup yields CDR1 GTSNPN and CDR2 SVGIG (reference sequence). The CDR3 has 18 amino acids.

CDR3 residues: CASSLSPLGNNEQFF. CDR3 coding DNA: TGTGCCAGCAGCTTATCCCCACTAGGGAACAATGAGCAGTTCTTC. V and J are TRBV7-3 and TRBJ2-1, with D perhaps matching TRBD2 (5 bases). This CDR3 contains 15 residues. Germline V lookup: CDR1 SGHTA, CDR2 FQGTGA. Trimming took off 2 bases at V and 5 bases at J, with 13 bases between the two ends.

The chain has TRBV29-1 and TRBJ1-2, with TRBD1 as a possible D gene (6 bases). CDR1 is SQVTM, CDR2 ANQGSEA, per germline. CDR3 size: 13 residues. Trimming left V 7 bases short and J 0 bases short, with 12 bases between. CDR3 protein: CSGSWGPNYGYTF. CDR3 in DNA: TGCAGCGGTTCATGGGGGCCTAACTATGGCTACACCTTC.

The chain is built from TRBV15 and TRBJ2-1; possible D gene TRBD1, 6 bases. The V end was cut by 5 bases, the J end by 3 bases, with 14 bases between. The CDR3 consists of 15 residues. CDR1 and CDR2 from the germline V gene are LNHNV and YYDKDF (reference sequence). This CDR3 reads CATSVGSGDYNEQFF. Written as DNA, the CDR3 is TGTGCCACCAGCGTAGGTTCAGGGGACTACAATGAGCAGTTCTTC.

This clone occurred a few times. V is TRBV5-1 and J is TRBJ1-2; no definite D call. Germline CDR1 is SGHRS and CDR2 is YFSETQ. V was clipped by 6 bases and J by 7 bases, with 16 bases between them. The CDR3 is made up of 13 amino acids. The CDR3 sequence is CASTDQEGSGYTF. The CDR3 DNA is TGCGCCAGCACAGACCAGGAGGGCAGTGGCTACACCTTC.